This T cell receptor (beta chain) was profiled in a study of cytomegalovirus exposure and HLA in healthy donors. Germline V gene data show CDR1 as MNHEY and CDR2 as SMNVEV (reference sequence). The CDR3 has 15 amino acids. J was trimmed by 2 bases and V by 5 bases; bases with no gene match: 6. This PCR relied on a set of 60 Vbeta primers and 13 Jbeta primers. The authors' processing: Unique TCR beta chains numbered approximately 80 million in a later analysis, with approximately 10 million shared. Using immunoSEQ multiplex PCR, the repertoire was profiled, and TCRdb retains in-frame clones only, with some absent. For V, J and clone size, that table is used; D and trimming come from the DNA. Of 90,000 to 140,000 clones in the sample, around 78% were seen once.

This chain connects TRBV27 to TRBJ2-7; 10 bases are shared with TRBD2. The receptor was isolated from a male donor in good health and CMV-seronegative. The sequenced sample consisted of PBMCs. The CDR3 DNA is TGTGCCAGCAGTCCGCGGACTAGCGGTACCTACGAGCAGTACTTC. It is translated as CASSPRTSGTYEQYF.